This T cell receptor beta chain was recorded in a study of technical replicates of blood from a handful of donors. Germline CDR1 reads SGHDT; CDR2 reads YYEEEE. V was clipped by 2 bases and J by 0 bases, with 9 bases between them. The CDR3 totals 16 residues. Sequencing was performed with immunoSEQ multiplex PCR; in TCRdb, only in-frame clones are kept and a portion is missing. The sample lists some 87,000 clones, 96% seen once, with around 0.33% in the top ten. Sequencing was done on a sample of T cells isolated from PBMCs. This TCR was recovered from a human donor in good health. The J gene is TRBJ2-6, the V gene TRBV5-6; D is unresolved. CDR3 sequence: CASSFPLLSGANVLTF. In DNA form, the CDR3 reads TGTGCCAGCAGCTTCCCGTTACTCTCTGGGGCCAACGTCCTGACTTTC.